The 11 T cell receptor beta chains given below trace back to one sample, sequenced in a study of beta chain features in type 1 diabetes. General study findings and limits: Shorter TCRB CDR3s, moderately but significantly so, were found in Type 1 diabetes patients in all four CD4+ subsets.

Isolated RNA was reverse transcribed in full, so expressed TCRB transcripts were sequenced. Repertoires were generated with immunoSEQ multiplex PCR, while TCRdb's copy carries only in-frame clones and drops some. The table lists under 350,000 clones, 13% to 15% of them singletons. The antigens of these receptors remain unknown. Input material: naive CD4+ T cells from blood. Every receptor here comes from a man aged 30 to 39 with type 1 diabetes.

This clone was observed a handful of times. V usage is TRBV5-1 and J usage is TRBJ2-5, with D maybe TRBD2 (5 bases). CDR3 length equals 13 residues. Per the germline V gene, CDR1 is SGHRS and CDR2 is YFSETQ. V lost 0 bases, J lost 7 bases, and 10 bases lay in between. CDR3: CASSLVGDATQYF. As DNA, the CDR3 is TGCGCCAGCAGCTTGGTCGGGGATGCGACCCAGTACTTC.

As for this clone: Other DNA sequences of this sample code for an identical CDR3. DNA of the CDR3: TGTGCCAGCTCACCGGGGACAGCTTCCTACGAGCAGTACTTC. The encoded protein is CASSPGTASYEQYF. The chain employs TRBV18 and TRBJ2-7; the match to TRBD1 covers 7 bases. CDR1 KGHSH and CDR2 LQKENI come from the germline V gene. J was trimmed by 1 base and V by 3 bases; bases with no gene match: 3. CDR3 length: 14 amino acids.

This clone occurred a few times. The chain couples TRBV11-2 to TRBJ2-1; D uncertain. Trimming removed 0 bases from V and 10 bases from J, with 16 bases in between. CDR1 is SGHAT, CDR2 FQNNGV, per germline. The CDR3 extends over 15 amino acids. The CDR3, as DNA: TGTGCCAGCAGCTTAGATCAAGCGTCAGCTGGGGAGCAGTTCTTC. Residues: CASSLDQASAGEQFF.

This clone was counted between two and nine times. For the CDR3, the DNA is TGTGCCACCTTGGGACAGTCGACAGCTTTCTTT. Encoded protein: CATLGQSTAFF. The chain has TRBV28 and TRBJ1-1; TRBD1 agrees at 7 bases. This CDR3 has 11 amino acids. V was clipped by 10 bases and J by 10 bases; unmatched bases: 9. Looked up from germline, CDR1 is MDHEN and CDR2 is SYDVKM.

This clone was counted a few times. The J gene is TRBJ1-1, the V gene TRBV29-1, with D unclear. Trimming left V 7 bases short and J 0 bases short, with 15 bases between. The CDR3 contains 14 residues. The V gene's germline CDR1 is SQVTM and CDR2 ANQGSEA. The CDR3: CSADQSRVNTEAFF. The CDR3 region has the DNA TGCAGCGCCGATCAGTCGCGGGTGAACACTGAAGCTTTCTTT.

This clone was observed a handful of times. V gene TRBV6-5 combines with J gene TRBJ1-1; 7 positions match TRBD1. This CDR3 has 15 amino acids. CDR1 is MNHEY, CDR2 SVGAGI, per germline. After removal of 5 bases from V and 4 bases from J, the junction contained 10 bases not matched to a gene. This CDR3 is CASSLGPTGTTEAFF. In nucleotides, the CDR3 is TGTGCCAGCAGTCTGGGCCCGACAGGGACCACTGAAGCTTTCTTT.

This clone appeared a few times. The CDR3 coding sequence is TGTGCCAGTAGTATAATTAGCGGGAGGGGCAGTGAGCAGTTCTTC. It translates to CASSIISGRGSEQFF. V is TRBV19 and J is TRBJ2-1; TRBD2 agrees at 11 bases. V gave up 2 bases and J gave up 9 bases; unmatched junction bases: 6. The CDR3 length is 15 residues. Germline lookup yields CDR1 LNHDA and CDR2 SQIVND (reference sequence).

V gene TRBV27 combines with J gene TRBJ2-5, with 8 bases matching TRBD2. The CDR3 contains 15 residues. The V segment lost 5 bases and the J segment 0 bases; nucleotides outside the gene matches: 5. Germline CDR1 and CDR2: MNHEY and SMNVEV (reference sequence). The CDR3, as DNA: TGTGCCAGCAGTACAACTAGCGGTGACCAAGAGACCCAGTACTTC. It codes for CASSTTSGDQETQYF.

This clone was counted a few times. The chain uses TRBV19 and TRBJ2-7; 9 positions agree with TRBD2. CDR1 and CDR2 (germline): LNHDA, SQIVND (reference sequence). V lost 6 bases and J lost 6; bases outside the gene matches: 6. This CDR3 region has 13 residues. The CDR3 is CASRGLAGSEQYF. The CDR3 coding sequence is TGTGCCAGTAGGGGACTAGCAGGGAGCGAGCAGTACTTC.

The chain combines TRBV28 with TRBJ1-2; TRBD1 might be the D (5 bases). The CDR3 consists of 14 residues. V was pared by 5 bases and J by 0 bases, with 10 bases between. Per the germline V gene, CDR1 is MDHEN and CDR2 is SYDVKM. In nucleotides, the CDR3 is TGTGCCAGCAGTCCTGACAGAGCTAACTATGGCTACACCTTC. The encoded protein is CASSPDRANYGYTF.

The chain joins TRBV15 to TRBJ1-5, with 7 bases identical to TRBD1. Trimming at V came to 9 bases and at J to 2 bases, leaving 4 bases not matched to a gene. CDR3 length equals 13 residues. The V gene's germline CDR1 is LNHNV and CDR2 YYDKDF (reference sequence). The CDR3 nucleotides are TGTGCCACGACAGGGTTGGGCAATCAGCCCCAGCATTTT. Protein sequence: CATTGLGNQPQHF.